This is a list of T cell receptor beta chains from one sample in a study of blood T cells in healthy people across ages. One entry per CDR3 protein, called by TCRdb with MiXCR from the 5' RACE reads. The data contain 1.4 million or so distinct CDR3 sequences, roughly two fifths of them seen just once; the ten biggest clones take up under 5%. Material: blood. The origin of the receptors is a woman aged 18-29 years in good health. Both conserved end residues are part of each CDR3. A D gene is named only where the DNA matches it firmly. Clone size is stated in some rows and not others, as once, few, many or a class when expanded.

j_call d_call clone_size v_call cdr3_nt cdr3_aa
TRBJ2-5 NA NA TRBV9 TGTGCCAGCAGCCCCCCCGGGGTAGGAGAGACCCAGTACTTC CASSPPGVGETQYF
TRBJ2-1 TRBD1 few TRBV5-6 TGTGCCAGCAGAATTGTACGGACAGGGGGCAAGAATGAGCAGTTCTTC CASRIVRTGGKNEQFF
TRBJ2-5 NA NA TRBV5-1 TGCGCCAGCAGAATGACAGAGTACCAAGAGACCCAGTACTTC CASRMTEYQETQYF
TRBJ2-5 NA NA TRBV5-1 TGCGCCAGCAGTCACGCGGTCGGTCTAGAAGAGACCCAGTACTTC CASSHAVGLEETQYF
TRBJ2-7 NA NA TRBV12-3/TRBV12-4 TGTGCCAGCAGTTTTGACCGACTGTACGAGCAGTACTTC CASSFDRLYEQYF
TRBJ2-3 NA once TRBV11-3 TGTGCCAGCAGGGCCGCGGGCACAGATACGCAGTATTTT CASRAAGTDTQYF
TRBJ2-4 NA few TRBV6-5 TGTGCCAGCAGCGGAACCCGTCTCGCCAAAAACATTCAGTACTTC CASSGTRLAKNIQYF
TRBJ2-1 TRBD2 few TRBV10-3 TGTGCCATCAGTAAGCGGGGGGACAGCAATGAGCAGTTCTTC CAISKRGDSNEQFF
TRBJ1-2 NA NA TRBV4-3 TGCGCCAGCAGCCCAGGACTGACTTCTAACTATGGCTACACCTTC CASSPGLTSNYGYTF
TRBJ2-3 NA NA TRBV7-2 TGTGCCAGCAGCTTACACGCTAGCTCACTCCGCGATACGCAGTATTTT CASSLHASSLRDTQYF
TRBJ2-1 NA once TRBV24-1 TGTGCCACCAGTGATCCAGGGATATCCTACAATGAGCAGTTCTTC CATSDPGISYNEQFF
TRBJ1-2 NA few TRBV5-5 TGTGCCAGCAGCATAGGACGTCACCCAACCTATGGCTACACCTTC CASSIGRHPTYGYTF
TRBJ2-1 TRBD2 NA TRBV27 TGTGCCAGCAGTCTACAACGGACTAGCGGGAGGTTTGAGCAGTTCTTC CASSLQRTSGRFEQFF
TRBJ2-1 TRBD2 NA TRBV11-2 TGTGCCAGCAGATCTTCGGGACGAGCGGGGTACAATGAGCAGTTCTTC CASRSSGRAGYNEQFF
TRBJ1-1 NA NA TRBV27 TGTGCCAGCAGTTTATTAGGGGTGGGCCTTGAAGCTTTCTTT CASSLLGVGLEAFF
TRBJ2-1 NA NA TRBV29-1 TGCAGCGTTGTGTGGGGGAAGACCCAGTTCTTC CSVVWGKTQFF
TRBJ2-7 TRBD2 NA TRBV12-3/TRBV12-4 TGTGCCAGCATTACCGCGGGGGGATCCTACAATGAGCAGTACTTC CASITAGGSYNEQYF
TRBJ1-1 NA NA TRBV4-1 TGCGCCAGCAGCCAAGATCTTGGGCAGCCAGAAGCTTTCTTT CASSQDLGQPEAFF
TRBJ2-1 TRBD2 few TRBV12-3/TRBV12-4 TGTGCCAGCAGCGCGTGGTCCGGGACTAGCAGGATGAACAATGAGCAGTTCTTC CASSAWSGTSRMNNEQFF
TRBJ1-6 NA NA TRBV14 TGTGCCAGCAGCCAGAAATGGGGTTCACCCCTCCACTTT CASSQKWGSPLHF
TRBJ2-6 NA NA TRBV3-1 TGTGCCAGCAGCCCCGATGGGCAACCCAACGTCCTGACTTTC CASSPDGQPNVLTF
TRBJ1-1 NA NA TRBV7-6 TGTGCCAGCAGCCCGAGGGGCAAGGCGATGAACACTGAAGCTTTCTTT CASSPRGKAMNTEAFF
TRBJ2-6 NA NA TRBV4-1 TGCGCCAGCAGCCACCCACAGCTCTCTGGGGCCAACATCCTGACTTTC CASSHPQLSGANILTF
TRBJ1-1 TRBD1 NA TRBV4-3 TGCGCCAGCAGCTATAGGGACAGGGGGAACACTGAAGCTTTCTTT CASSYRDRGNTEAFF
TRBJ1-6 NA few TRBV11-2 TGTGCCAGCCTAGAAGGTGCCTCTTGGAATTCACCCCTCCACTTT CASLEGASWNSPLHF
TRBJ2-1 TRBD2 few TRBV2 TGTGCCAGCAGTGGCCCGCGGGGGGAGTTGTTCGATGAGCAGTTCTTC CASSGPRGELFDEQFF
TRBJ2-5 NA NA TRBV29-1 TGCAGCGTTGAATCCCCGGGCTGGGACGAGACCCAGTACTTC CSVESPGWDETQYF
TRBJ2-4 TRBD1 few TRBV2 TGTGCCAGCAGTCCGGACAGGGTAGGGGCACAGCAGTACTTC CASSPDRVGAQQYF
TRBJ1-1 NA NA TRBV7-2 TGTGCCAGCAGCTTAGAAGGCAGGGGATACACTGAAGCTTTCTTT CASSLEGRGYTEAFF
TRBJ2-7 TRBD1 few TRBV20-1 TGCAGTGTCACGGGACAGGGCTCCTACGAGCAGTACTTC CSVTGQGSYEQYF
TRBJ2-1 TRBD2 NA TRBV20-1 TGCAGTGCTAGGTCTAGCGGGATATACAATGAGCAGTTCTTC CSARSSGIYNEQFF
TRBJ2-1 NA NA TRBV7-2 TGTGCCAGCAGCTCCGGAGGGAGGCCCTACAATGAGCAGTTCTTC CASSSGGRPYNEQFF
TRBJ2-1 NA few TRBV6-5 TGTGCCAGCAGTTACGGAGGCGGAATTCACAATGAGCAGTTCTTC CASSYGGGIHNEQFF
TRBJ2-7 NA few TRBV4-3 TGCGCCAGCAGCCAAGCGAGGAATTCCTACGAGCAGTACTTC CASSQARNSYEQYF
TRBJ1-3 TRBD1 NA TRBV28 TGTGCCAGCAGTACGCCCGGGACAGGGGAAGGAAACACCATATATTTT CASSTPGTGEGNTIYF
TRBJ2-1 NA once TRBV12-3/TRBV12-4 TGTACCAGCAGTTTTGGTTCAATAAGCTCCTACAATGAGCAGTTCTTC CTSSFGSISSYNEQFF
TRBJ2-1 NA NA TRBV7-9 TGTGCCAGCAGCGGACCCGACAGGACAAAGGCGCTCAAGTACAATGAGCAGTTCTTC CASSGPDRTKALKYNEQFF
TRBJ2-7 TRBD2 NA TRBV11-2 TGTGCCAGCAGCTTGTTAGCGGGAGGGGAGCAGTACTTC CASSLLAGGEQYF
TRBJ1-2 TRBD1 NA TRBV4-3 TGCGCCAGCAGCCAAGAAGAGACAGGGAACTATGGCTACACCTTC CASSQEETGNYGYTF
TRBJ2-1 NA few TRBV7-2 TGTGCCAGCAGCCCCCTAAGATTGCATGAGCAGTTCTTC CASSPLRLHEQFF
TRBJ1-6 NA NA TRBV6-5 TGTGCCAGCCGCCTCTTTGGGCGAGGGGATTCACCCCTCCACTTT CASRLFGRGDSPLHF
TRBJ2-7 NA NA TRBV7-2 TGTGCCGGCAGCTTAAGGTTAGGGGATCCCTACGAGCAGTACTTC CAGSLRLGDPYEQYF
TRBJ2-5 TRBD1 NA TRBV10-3 TGTGCCATCAGTGATGTCGAGACAGGGGGTTTCGAGACCCAGTACTTC CAISDVETGGFETQYF
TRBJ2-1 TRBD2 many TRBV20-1 TGCAGTGCTAGAGATTGGACTAGTAACAATGAGCAGTTCTTC CSARDWTSNNEQFF
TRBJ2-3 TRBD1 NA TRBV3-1 TGTGCCAGCAGCCAAGATCCCGGGACAGGGTATACGCAGTATTTT CASSQDPGTGYTQYF
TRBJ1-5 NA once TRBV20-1 TGCAGTACTATTATGGGGACTGATCAGCCCCAGCATTTT CSTIMGTDQPQHF
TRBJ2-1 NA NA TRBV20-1 TGCAGTGCCGATGGGGAGCGGTCGTACTACAATGAGCAGTTCTTC CSADGERSYYNEQFF
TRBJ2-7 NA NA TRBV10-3 TGTGCCATCAACGCGGGCTACCAAGGCGAGCAGTACTTC CAINAGYQGEQYF
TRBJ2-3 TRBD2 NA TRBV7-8 TGTGCCAGCAGCCCGTGGACTAGCGGGGGAGTCGAAGATACGCAGTATTTT CASSPWTSGGVEDTQYF
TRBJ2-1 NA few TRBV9 TGTGCCAGCAGCCCCGCGGGGACAGAGTACAATGAGCAGTTCTTC CASSPAGTEYNEQFF
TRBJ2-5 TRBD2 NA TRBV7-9 TGTGCCAGCAGCTTAGGGAGTCTTAGCGGGAGTTACCAAGAGACCCAGTACTTC CASSLGSLSGSYQETQYF
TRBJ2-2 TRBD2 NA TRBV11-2 TGTGCCAGCAGCTTAACTCTAGCGGGAATCACCGGGGAGCTGTTTTTT CASSLTLAGITGELFF
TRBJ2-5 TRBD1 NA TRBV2 TGTGCCAGCAAAAGGACAGGGGGAAGCCAAGAGACCCAGTACTTC CASKRTGGSQETQYF
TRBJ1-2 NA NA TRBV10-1 TGCGCCACGCCCGGAGGAGGCTACACCTTC CATPGGGYTF